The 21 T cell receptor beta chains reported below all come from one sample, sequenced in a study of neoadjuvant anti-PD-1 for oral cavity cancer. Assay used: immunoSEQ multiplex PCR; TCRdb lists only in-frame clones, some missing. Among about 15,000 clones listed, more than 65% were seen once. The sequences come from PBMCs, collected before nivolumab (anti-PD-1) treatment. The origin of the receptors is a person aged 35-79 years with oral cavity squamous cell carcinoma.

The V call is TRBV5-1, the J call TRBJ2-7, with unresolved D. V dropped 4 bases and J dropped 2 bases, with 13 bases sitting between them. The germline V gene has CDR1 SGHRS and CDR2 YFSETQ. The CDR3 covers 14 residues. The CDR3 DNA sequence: TGCGCCAGCAGCCCCCCCGGCCCTCCCTACGAGCAGTACTTC. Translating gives CASSPPGPPYEQYF.

CDR3 residues: CATSREGVSYEQYF. The DNA for the CDR3 is TGTGCCACCAGCAGAGAGGGGGTCTCCTACGAGCAGTACTTC. The gene calls are TRBV15 and TRBJ2-7; D might be TRBD1 or TRBD2, each matching 5 bases. The CDR3 has 14 amino acids. The germline V gene encodes CDR1 LNHNV and CDR2 YYDKDF (reference sequence). With 0 bases removed from V and 0 bases from J, the gap between germline ends came to 6 bases.

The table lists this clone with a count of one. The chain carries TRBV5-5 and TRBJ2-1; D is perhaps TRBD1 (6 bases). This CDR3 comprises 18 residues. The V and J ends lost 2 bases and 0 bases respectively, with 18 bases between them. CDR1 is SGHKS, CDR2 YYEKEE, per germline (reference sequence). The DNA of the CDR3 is TGTGCCAGCAGCTTACTTATCCAAACAGGGAGCTCCTACAATGAGCAGTTCTTC. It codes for CASSLLIQTGSSYNEQFF.

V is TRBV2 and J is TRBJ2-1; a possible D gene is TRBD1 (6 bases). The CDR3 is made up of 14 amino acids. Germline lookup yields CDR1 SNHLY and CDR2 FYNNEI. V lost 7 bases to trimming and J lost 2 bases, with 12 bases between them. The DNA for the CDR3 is TGTGCCAGCAACGACAGGCTCCCCTACAATGAGCAGTTCTTC. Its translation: CASNDRLPYNEQFF.

The DNA of the CDR3 is TGTGCCAGCAGCGTAGTATCAGGCGGGGGCTTGAACACCGGGGAGCTGTTTTTT. It is translated as CASSVVSGGGLNTGELFF. V gene TRBV9 combines with J gene TRBJ2-2; the D gene is possibly TRBD2 (7 bases). The CDR3 has 18 amino acids. The V end was cut by 0 bases, the J end by 1 base, with 16 bases between. CDR1 and CDR2 from the germline V gene are SGDLS and YYNGEE.

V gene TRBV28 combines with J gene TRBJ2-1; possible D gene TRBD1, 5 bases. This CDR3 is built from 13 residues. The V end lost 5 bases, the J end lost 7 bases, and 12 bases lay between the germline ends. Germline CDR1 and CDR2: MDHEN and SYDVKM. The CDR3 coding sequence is TGTGCCAGCAGTCAGGCAGGGTCGAATGAGCAGTTCTTC. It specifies CASSQAGSNEQFF. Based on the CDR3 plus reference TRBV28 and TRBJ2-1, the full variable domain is DVKVTQSSRYLVKRTGEKVFLECVQDMDHENMFWYRQDPGLGLRLIYFSYDVKMKEKGDIPEGYSVSREKKERFSLILESASTNQTSMYLCASSQAGSNEQFFGPGTRLTVL.

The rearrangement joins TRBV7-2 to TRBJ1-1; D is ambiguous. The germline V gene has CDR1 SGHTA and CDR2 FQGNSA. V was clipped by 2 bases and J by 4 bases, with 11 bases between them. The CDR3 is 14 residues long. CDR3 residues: CASSLQYSLTEAFF. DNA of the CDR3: TGTGCCAGCAGCTTACAATACTCGCTCACTGAAGCTTTCTTT.

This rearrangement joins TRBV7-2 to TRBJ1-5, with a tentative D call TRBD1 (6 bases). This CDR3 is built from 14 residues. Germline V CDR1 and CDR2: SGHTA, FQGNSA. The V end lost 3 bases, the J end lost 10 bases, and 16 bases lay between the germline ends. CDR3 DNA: TGTGCCAGCAGCTTGTGGGTGGGGGGCGGACCCCAGCATTTT. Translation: CASSLWVGGGPQHF.

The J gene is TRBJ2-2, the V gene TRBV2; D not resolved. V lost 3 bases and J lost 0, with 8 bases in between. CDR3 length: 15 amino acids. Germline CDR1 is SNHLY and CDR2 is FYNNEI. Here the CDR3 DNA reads TGTGCCAGCAGTGATATTGGTTCGAACACCGGGGAGCTGTTTTTT. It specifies CASSDIGSNTGELFF.

CDR3 nucleotides: TGTGCCAGCAGTTCGCTCGCGGGAGGGCCCTACGAGCAGTACTTC. Translating it yields CASSSLAGGPYEQYF. This chain links TRBV27 with TRBJ2-7; 9 bases match TRBD2. There are 15 residues in the CDR3. Germline values: CDR1 MNHEY, CDR2 SMNVEV (reference sequence). V gave up 4 bases and J gave up 2 bases; unmatched junction bases: 6.

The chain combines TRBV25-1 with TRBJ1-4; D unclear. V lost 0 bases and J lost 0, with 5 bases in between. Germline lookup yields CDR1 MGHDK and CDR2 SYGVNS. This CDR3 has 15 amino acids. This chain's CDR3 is CASSEYAATNEKLFF. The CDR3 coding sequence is TGTGCCAGCAGTGAATATGCGGCAACTAATGAAAAACTGTTTTTT.

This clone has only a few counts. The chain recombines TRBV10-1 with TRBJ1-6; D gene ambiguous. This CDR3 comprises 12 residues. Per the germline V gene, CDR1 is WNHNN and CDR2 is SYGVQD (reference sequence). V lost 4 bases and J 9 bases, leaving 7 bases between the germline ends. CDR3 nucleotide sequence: TGCGCCAGCAGTGTAAGGCGTTCACCCCTCCACTTT. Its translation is CASSVRRSPLHF.

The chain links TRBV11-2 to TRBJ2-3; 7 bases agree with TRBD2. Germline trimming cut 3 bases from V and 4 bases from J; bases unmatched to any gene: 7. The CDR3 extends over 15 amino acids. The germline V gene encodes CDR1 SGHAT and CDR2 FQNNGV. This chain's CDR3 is CASSLGGLSADTQYF. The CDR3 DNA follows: TGTGCCAGCAGCTTGGGAGGGTTGAGCGCAGATACGCAGTATTTT.

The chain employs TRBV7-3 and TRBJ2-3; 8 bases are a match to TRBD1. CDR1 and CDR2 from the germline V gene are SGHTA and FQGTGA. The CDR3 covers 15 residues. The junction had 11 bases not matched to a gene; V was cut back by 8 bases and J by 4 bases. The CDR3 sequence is CASGQPGQGPDTQYF. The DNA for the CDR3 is TGTGCCAGCGGACAGCCCGGACAGGGCCCAGATACGCAGTATTTT. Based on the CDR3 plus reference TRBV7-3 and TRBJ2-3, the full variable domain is GAGVSQTPSNKVTEKGKYVELRCDPISGHTALYWYRQSLGQGPEFLIYFQGTGAADDSGLPNDRFFAVRPEGSVSTLKIQRTERGDSAVYLCASGQPGQGPDTQYFGPGTRLTVL.

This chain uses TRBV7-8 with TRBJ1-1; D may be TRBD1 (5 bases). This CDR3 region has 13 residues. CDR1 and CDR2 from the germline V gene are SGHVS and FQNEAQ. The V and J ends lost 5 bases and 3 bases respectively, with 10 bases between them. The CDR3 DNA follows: TGTGCCAGCAGCCTGCAGGGAGACACTGAAGCTTTCTTT. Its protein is CASSLQGDTEAFF.

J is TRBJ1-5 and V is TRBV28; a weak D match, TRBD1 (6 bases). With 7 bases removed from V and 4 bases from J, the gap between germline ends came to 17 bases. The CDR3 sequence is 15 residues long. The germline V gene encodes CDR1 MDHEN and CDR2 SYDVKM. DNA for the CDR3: TGTGCCAGCATCCTTGGAGCGGGGGCAAATCAGCCCCAGCATTTT. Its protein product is CASILGAGANQPQHF.

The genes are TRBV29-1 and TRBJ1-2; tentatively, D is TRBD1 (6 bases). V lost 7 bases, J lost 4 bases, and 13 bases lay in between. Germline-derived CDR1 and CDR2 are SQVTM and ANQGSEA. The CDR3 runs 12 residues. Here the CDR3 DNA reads TGCAGCGGACAGGACGGGGGCTATGGCTACACCTTC. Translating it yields CSGQDGGYGYTF.

CDR3 sequence: CASSELAYEQYF. The CDR3 DNA is TGTGCCAGCAGCGAACTAGCATACGAGCAGTACTTC. The V gene is TRBV7-9, the J gene TRBJ2-7, with D possibly being TRBD2 (6 bases). The CDR3 loop spans 12 amino acids. CDR1 is SEHNR, CDR2 FQNEAQ, per germline (reference sequence). Trimming cost V 5 bases and J 4 bases, with 9 bases left between them.

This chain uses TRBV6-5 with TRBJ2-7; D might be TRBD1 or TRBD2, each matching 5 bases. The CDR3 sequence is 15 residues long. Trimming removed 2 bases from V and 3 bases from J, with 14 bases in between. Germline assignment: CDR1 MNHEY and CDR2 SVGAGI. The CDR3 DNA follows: TGTGCCAGCAGTTACGGTAGGGGAGCCATCTACGAGCAGTACTTC. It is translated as CASSYGRGAIYEQYF.

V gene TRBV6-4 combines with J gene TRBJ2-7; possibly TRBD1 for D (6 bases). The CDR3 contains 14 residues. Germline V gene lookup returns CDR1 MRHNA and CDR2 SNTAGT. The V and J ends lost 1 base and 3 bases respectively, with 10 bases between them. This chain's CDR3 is CASSDFDRRYEQYF. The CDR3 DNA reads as TGTGCCAGCAGTGACTTTGACAGGCGCTACGAGCAGTACTTC.

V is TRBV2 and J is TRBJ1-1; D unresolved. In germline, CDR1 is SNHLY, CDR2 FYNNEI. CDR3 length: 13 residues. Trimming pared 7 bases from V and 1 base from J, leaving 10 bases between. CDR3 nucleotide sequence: TGTGCCAGCACCCAGGACGCGAACACTGAAGCTTTCTTT. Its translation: CASTQDANTEAFF. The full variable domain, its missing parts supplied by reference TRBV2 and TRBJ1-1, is EPEVTQTPSHQVTQMGQEVILRCVPISNHLYFYWYRQILGQKVEFLVSFYNNEISEKSEIFDDQFSVERPDGSNFTLKIRSTKLEDSAMYFCASTQDANTEAFFGQGTRLTVV.